Each of the 3 T cell receptor beta chains below was sequenced from the same sample in a study of cytomegalovirus exposure and HLA in healthy donors. Vbeta (60) and Jbeta (13) primers were used in the PCR. TCRdb keeps only in-frame clones here, not all; method: immunoSEQ multiplex PCR. The data contain 60,000 to 90,000 clones, approximately 70% of them singletons. Source material: PBMCs. Receptors originate from a woman aged 50 to 60 in good health and CMV-seropositive.

This clone was seen once. V usage is TRBV4-1 and J usage is TRBJ1-6; no firm D call. Germline V gene lookup returns CDR1 MGHRA and CDR2 YSYEKL. The CDR3 totals 13 residues. V lost 3 bases to trimming and J lost 8 bases, with 8 bases between them. This chain's CDR3 is CASSQAPDSPLHF. The CDR3 coding sequence is TGCGCCAGCAGCCAGGCCCCAGATTCACCCCTCCACTTT.

The chain joins TRBV9 to TRBJ2-5, with a weak D call TRBD1 (5 bases). This CDR3 contains 13 residues. The V end lost 3 bases, the J end lost 1 base, and 7 bases lay between the germline ends. CDR1 is SGDLS, CDR2 YYNGEE, per germline. CDR3 sequence: CASSGQLQETQYF. CDR3 bases: TGTGCCAGCAGCGGACAGCTCCAAGAGACCCAGTACTTC.

V gene TRBV27 combines with J gene TRBJ2-7; D might be TRBD1 (6 bases). Trimming pared 6 bases from V and 5 bases from J, leaving 14 bases between. The germline V gene has CDR1 MNHEY and CDR2 SMNVEV (reference sequence). The CDR3 loop spans 13 amino acids. This CDR3 is CASSPHREHEQYF. In nucleotides, the CDR3 is TGTGCCAGCAGCCCCCACAGGGAACACGAGCAGTACTTC.